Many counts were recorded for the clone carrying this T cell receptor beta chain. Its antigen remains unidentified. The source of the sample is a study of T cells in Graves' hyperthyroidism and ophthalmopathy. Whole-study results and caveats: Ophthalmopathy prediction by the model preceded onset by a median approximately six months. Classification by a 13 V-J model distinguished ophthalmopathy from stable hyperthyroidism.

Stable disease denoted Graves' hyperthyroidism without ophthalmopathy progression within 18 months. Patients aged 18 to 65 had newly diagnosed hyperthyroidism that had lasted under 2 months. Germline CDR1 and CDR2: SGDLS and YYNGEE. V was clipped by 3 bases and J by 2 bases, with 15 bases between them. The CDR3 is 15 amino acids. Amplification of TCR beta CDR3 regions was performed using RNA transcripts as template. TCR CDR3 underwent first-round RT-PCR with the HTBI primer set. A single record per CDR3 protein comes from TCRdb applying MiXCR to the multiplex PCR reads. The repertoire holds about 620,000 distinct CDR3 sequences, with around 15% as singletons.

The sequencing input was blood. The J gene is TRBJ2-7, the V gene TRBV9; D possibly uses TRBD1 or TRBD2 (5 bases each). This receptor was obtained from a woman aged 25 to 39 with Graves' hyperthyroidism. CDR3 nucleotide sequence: TGTGCCAGCAGCGCGTCGACCGGGACGGCCTACGAGCAGTACTTC. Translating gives CASSASTGTAYEQYF. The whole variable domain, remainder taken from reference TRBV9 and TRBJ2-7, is DSGVTQTPKHLITATGQRVTLRCSPRSGDLSVYWYQQSLDQGLQFLIQYYNGEERAKGNILERFSAQQFPDLHSELNLSSLELGDSALYFCASSASTGTAYEQYFGPGTRLTVT.